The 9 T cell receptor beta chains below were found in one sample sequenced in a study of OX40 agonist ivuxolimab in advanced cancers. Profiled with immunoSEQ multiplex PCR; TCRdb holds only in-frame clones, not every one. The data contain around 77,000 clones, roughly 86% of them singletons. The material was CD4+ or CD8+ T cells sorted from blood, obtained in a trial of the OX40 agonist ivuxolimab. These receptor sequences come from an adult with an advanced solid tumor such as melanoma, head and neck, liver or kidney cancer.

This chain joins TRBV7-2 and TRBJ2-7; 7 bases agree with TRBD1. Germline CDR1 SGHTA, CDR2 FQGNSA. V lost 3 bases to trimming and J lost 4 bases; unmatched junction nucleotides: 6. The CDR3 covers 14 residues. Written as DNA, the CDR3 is TGTGCCAGCAGCTTGTTAGGACAGGATTACGAGCAGTACTTC. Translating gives CASSLLGQDYEQYF. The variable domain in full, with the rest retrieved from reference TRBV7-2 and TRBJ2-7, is GAGVSQSPSNKVTEKGKDVELRCDPISGHTALYWYRQSLGQGLEFLIYFQGNSAPDKSGLPSDRFSAERTGGSVSTLTIQRTQQEDSAVYLCASSLLGQDYEQYFGPGTRLTVT.

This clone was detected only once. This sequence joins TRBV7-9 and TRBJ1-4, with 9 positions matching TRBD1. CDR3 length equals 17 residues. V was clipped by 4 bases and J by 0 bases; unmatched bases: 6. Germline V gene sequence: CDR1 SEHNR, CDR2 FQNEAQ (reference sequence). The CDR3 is CASSSGTGTATNEKLFF. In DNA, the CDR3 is TGTGCCAGCAGCTCCGGGACAGGGACTGCAACTAATGAAAAACTGTTTTTT. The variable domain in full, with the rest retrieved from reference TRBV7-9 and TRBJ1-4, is DTGVSQNPRHKITKRGQNVTFRCDPISEHNRLYWYRQTLGQGPEFLTYFQNEAQLEKSRLLSDRFSAERPKGSFSTLEIQRTEQGDSAMYLCASSSGTGTATNEKLFFGSGTQLSVL.

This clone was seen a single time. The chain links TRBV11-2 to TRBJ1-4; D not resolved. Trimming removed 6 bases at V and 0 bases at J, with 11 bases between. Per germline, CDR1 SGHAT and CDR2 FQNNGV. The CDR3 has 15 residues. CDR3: CASSDDGATNEKLFF. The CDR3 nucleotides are TGTGCCAGCAGTGACGACGGGGCAACTAATGAAAAACTGTTTTTT.

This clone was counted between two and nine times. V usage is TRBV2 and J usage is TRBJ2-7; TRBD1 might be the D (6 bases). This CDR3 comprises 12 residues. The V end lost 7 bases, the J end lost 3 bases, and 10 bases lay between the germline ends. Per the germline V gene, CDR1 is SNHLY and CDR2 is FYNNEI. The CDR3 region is CASKGDLYEQYF. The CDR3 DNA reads TGTGCCAGCAAGGGGGACCTCTACGAGCAGTACTTC.

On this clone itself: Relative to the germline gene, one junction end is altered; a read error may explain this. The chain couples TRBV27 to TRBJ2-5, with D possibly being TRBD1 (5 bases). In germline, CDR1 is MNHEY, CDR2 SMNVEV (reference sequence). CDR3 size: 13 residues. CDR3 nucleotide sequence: TGTGCCAGCAGTTTATCGTGGGGCGAGACCCGGTACTTC. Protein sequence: CASSLSWGETRYF.

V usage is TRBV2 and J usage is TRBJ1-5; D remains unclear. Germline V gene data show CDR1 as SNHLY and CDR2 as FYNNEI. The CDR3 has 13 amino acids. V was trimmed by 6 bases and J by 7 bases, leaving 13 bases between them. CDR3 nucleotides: TGTGCCAGCAGCTCGGTTGGGAGGCAGCCCCAGCATTTT. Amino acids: CASSSVGRQPQHF.

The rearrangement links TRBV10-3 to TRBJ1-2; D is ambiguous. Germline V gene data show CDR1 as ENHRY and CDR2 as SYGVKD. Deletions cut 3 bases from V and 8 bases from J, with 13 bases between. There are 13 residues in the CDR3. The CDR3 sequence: CAISEGHSEGYTF. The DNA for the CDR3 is TGTGCCATCAGTGAAGGGCACTCCGAAGGCTACACCTTC.

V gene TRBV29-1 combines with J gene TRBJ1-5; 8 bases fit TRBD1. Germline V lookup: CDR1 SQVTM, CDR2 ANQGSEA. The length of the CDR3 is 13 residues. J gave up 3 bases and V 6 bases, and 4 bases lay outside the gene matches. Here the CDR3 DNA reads TGCAGCGTCGCAGGGGGCCTCAATCAGCCCCAGCATTTT. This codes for CSVAGGLNQPQHF.

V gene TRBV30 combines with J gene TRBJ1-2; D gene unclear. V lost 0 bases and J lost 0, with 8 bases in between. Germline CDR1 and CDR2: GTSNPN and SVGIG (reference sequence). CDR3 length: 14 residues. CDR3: CAWSVGSANYGYTF. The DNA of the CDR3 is TGTGCCTGGAGTGTAGGTTCAGCTAACTATGGCTACACCTTC.